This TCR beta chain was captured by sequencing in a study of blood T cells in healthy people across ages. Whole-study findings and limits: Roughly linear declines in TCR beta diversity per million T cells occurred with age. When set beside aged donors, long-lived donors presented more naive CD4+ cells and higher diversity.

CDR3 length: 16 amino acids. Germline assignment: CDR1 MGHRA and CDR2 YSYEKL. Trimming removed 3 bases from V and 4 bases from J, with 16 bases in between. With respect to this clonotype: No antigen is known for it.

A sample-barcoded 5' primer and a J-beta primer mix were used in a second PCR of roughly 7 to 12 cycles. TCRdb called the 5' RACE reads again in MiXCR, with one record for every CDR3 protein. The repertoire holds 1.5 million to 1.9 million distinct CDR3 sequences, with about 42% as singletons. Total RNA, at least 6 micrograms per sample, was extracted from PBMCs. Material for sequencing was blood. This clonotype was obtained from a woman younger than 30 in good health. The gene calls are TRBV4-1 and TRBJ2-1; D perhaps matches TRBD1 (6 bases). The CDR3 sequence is CASSQVGRGRYNEQFF. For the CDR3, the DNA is TGCGCCAGCAGCCAGGTCGGCAGGGGAAGGTACAATGAGCAGTTCTTC.